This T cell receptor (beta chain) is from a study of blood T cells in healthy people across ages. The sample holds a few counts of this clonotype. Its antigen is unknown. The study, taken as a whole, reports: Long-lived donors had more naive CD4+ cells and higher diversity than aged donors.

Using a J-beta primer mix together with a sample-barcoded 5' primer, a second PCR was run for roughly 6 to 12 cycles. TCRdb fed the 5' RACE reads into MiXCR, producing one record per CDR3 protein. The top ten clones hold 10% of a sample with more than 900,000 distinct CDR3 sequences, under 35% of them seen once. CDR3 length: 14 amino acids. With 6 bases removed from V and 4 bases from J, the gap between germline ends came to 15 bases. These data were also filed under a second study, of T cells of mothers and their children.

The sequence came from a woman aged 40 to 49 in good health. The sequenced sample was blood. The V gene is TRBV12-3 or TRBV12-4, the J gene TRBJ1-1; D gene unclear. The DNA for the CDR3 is TGTGCCAGCAGCCCGGGTCCGATGGTCACTGAAGCTTTCTTT. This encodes CASSPGPMVTEAFF.